Listed here is a single T cell receptor (beta chain). Its target is unknown. This record belongs to a study of T-cell reconstitution after alpha-beta-depleted transplantation in children. Regarding the study as a whole: There were some patients whose high TCRbeta diversity at day 60 came from surviving recipient T cells and thymic progenitors. Diversity and T-cell counts at one year after transplant derived mostly from new T cells.

Germline-derived CDR1 and CDR2 are DFQATT and SNEGSKA (reference sequence). The V gene lost 3 bases and the J gene lost 4 bases, with 13 bases spanning the gap. The CDR3 loop spans 14 amino acids. Preparation of the TCRbeta library involved a method that used unique molecular identifiers. TCRdb analysed the PCR reads with MiXCR anew, one entry per CDR3 protein. The table records fewer than 500,000 distinct CDR3 sequences, 43% of them present only once. This clonotype was sampled from a girl under 10 years old with aplastic anemia, due to receive a stem cell transplant. This chain links TRBV20-1 with TRBJ2-1; either TRBD1 or TRBD2 may supply D (5 bases each). Specimen: PBMCs, collected before TCRalphabeta/CD19-depleted stem cell transplant. CDR3 protein: CSARRGELYNEQFF. The CDR3 DNA reads TGCAGTGCTAGGCGAGGGGAGCTTTACAATGAGCAGTTCTTC.